This T cell receptor (beta chain) derives from a study of CD8 T cells in Susac syndrome. From blood CD8+ and CD4+ T cells, the TCR beta chain was sequenced. FACS was used to enrich TEMRA cells, whereas the CD8+ and CD4+ T cells were obtained by negative isolation. Findings and limits, study-wide: As acknowledged by the study, its TCR sequencing and HLA analysis included a relatively small number of individuals.

CDR1 and CDR2 from the germline V gene are SQVTM and ANQGSEA. After removal of 0 bases from V and 6 bases from J, the junction contained 9 bases not matched to a gene. The CDR3 spans 15 residues. An input of roughly 0.45 to 1 ug of RNA was subjected to reverse transcription using random hexamers. Multiplex PCR with immunoSEQ amplified the TCR beta CDR3 across 54 Vbeta and 13 Jbeta. TCRdb redid the calling of the immunoSEQ multiplex PCR reads with MiXCR, one entry per CDR3 protein. Of about 80,000 distinct CDR3 sequences detected, around 94% appear once; the ten largest clones hold about 0.3%. On this clonotype itself: No antigen is known for it.

This TCR was sampled from a human donor in good health. The genes are TRBV29-1 and TRBJ1-1, with TRBD1 matching over 8 bases. The sequencing input was CD8+ T cells from PBMCs. The CDR3 region has the DNA TGCAGCGTTGAAGATGTGGACAGGGAAATAGCTGAAGCTTTCTTT. It specifies CSVEDVDREIAEAFF.